This entry concerns a single T cell receptor (beta chain). Germline assignment: CDR1 SNHLY and CDR2 FYNNEI. After removal of 6 bases from V and 5 bases from J, the junction contained 8 bases not matched to a gene. This CDR3 contains 14 residues. Sequencing relied on immunoSEQ assay v3.0, run at survey level. Sequenced by immunoSEQ multiplex PCR; TCRdb stores in-frame clones only, minus some. The sample holds roughly 34,000 clones, roughly 80% seen once. This sample is drawn from a study of long-term antiretroviral therapy in people with HIV. This clonotype was sampled from a man between 18 and 35 years old with HIV. This chain links TRBV2 with TRBJ2-3, with 7 positions matching TRBD1. The sample here was unsorted PBMCs, taken 1.9 years after starting antiretroviral therapy. CDR3 residues: CASRAGTVVDTQYF. The CDR3 region has the DNA TGTGCCAGCAGGGCTGGGACAGTTGTAGATACGCAGTATTTT.